Sequencing of this T cell receptor beta chain was carried out in a study of blood T cell repertoires in COVID-19. The overall study: Italy, Spain and the United States were the sources of the convalescent and acute COVID-19 samples.

In the source study's methods: Scientists estimated how many nucleated cells there were by amplifying reference gene primers. TCRdb's copy holds only in-frame clones and misses some; the assay was immunoSEQ multiplex PCR. That table gives V, J and clone size, and the DNA gave D and trimming. The data contain about half a million clones, over 75% of them singletons. The CDR3 sequence is 16 residues long. In germline, CDR1 is SGHNT, CDR2 YYREEE (reference sequence). The V end lost 4 bases, the J end lost 4 bases, and 17 bases lay between the germline ends. The chain couples TRBV5-4 to TRBJ1-4, with a tentative D call TRBD1 (6 bases). The source is a human donor in a cohort sampled during active COVID-19. Sequencing was performed on peripheral blood. This CDR3 is CASSPSTGTRNEKLFF. CDR3 DNA: TGTGCCAGCAGCCCCAGCACCGGGACACGTAATGAAAAACTGTTTTTT. Together with reference TRBV5-4 and TRBJ1-4, the CDR3 gives the full variable domain: ETGVTQSPTHLIKTRGQQVTLRCSSQSGHNTVSWYQQALGQGPQFIFQYYREEENGRGNFPPRFSGLQFPNYSSELNVNALELDDSALYLCASSPSTGTRNEKLFFGSGTQLSVL.